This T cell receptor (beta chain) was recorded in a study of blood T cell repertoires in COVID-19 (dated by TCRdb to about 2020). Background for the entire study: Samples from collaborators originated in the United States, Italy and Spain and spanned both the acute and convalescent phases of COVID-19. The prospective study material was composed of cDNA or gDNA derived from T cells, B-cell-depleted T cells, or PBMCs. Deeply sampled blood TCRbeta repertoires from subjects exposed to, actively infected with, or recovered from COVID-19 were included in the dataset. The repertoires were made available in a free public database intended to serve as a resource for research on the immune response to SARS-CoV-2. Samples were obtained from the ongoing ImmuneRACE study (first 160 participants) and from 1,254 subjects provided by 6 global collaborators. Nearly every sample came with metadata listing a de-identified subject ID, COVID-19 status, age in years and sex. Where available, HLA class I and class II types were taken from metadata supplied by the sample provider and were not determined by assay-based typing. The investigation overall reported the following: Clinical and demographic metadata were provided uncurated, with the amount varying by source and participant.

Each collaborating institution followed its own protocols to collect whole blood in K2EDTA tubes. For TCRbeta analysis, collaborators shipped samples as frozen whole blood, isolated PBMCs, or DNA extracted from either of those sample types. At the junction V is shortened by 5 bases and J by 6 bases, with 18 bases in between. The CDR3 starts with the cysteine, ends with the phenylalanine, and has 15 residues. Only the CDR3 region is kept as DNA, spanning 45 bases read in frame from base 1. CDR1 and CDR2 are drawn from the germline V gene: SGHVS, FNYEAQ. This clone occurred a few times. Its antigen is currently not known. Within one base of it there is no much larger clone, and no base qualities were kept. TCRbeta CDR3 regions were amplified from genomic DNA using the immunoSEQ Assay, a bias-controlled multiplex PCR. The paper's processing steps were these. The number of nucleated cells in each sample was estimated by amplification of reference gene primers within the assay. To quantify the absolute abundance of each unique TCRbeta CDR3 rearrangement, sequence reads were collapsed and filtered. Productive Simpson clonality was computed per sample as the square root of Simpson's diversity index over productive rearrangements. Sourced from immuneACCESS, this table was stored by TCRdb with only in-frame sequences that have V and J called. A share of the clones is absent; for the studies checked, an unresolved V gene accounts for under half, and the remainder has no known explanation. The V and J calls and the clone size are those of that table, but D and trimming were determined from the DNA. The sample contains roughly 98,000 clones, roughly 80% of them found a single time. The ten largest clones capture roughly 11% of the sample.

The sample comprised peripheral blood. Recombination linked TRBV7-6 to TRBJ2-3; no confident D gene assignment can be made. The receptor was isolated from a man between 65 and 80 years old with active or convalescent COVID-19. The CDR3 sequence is CASSLHRERPDTQYF. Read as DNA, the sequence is TGTGCCAGCAGCCTACACCGCGAGCGCCCTGATACGCAGTATTTT.